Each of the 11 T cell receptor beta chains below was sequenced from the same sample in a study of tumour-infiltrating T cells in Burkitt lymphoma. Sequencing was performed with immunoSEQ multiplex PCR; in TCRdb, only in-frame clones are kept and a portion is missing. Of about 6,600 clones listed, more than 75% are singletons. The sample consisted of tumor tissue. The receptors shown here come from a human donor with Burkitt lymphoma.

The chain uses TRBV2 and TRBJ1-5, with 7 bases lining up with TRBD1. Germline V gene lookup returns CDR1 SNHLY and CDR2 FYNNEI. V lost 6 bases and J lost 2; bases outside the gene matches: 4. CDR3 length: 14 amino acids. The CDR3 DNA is TGTGCCAGCAGGAGAGACAGGGGCAATCAGCCCCAGCATTTT. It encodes CASRRDRGNQPQHF.

The CDR3 sequence is CASSEARSRTEAFF. In DNA form, the CDR3 reads TGTGCCAGCAGTGAAGCGCGTAGCCGGACTGAAGCTTTCTTT. This chain joins TRBV2 and TRBJ1-1; D is undetermined. The CDR3 length is 14 residues. The germline CDR1 and CDR2 sequences are SNHLY and FYNNEI. The V gene lost 0 bases and the J gene lost 5 bases, with 10 bases spanning the gap.

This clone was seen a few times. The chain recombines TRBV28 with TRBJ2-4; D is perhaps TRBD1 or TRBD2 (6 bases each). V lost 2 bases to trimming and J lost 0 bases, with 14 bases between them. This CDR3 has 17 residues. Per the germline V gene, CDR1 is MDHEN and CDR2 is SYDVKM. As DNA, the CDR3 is TGTGCCAGCAGTTTAGTACAGGGAGGAACAGCCAAAAACATTCAGTACTTC. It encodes CASSLVQGGTAKNIQYF.

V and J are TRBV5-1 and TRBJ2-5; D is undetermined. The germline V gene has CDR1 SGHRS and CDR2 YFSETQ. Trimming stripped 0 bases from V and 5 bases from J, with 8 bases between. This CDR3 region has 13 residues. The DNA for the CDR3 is TGCGCCAGCAGCTTGGGTACTGGGGAGACCCAGTACTTC. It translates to CASSLGTGETQYF. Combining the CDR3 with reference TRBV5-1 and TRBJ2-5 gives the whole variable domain KAGVTQTPRYLIKTRGQQVTLSCSPISGHRSVSWYQQTPGQGLQFLFEYFSETQRNKGNFPGRFSGRQFSNSRSEMNVSTLELGDSALYLCASSLGTGETQYFGPGTRLLVL.

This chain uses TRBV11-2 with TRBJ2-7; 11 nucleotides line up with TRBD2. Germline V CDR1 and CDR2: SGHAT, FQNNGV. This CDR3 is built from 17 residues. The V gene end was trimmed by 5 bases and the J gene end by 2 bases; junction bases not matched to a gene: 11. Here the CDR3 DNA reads TGTGCCAGCAGCCCGAGACTAGCGGGACCTAGAACCTACGAGCAGTACTTC. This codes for CASSPRLAGPRTYEQYF.

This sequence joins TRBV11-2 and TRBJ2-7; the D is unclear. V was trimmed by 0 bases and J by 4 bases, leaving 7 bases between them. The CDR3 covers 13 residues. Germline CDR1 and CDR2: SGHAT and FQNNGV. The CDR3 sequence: CASSLERSYEQYF. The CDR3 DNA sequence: TGTGCCAGCAGCTTAGAACGTTCGTACGAGCAGTACTTC. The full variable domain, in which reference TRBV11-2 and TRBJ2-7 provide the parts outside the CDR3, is EAGVAQSPRYKIIEKRQSVAFWCNPISGHATLYWYQQILGQGPKLLIQFQNNGVVDDSQLPKDRFSAERLKGVDSTLKIQPAKLEDSAVYLCASSLERSYEQYFGPGTRLTVT.

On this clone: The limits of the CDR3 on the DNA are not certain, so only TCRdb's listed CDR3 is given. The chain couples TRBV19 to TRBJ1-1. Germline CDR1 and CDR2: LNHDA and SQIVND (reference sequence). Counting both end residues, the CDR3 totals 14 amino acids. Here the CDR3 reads CASTSDGGTTEAFF.

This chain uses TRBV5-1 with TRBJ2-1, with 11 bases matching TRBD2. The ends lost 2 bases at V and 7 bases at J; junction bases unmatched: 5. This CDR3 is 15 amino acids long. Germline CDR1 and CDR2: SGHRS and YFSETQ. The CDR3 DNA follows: TGCGCCAGCAGCTTAAGCGGGACTAGCGGAAATGAGCAGTTCTTC. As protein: CASSLSGTSGNEQFF.

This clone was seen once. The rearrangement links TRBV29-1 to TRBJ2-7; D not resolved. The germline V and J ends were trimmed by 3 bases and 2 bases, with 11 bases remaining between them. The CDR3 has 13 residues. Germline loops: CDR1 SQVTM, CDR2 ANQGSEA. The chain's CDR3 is CSVDMGNTYEQYF. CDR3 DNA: TGCAGCGTTGATATGGGAAACACCTACGAGCAGTACTTC.

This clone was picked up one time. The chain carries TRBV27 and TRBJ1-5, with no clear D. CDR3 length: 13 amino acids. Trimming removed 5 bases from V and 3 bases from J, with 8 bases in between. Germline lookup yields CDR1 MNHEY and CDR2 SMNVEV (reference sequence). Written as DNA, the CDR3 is TGTGCCAGCAGTGAAAGATACAATCAGCCCCAGCATTTT. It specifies CASSERYNQPQHF.

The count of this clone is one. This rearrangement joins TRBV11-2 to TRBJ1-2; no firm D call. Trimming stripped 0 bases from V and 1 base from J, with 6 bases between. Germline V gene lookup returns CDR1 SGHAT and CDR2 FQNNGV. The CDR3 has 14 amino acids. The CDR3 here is CASSLDPLNYGYTF. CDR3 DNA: TGTGCCAGCAGCTTAGATCCCCTTAACTATGGCTACACCTTC.